These 11 T cell receptor beta chains originate from one sample sequenced in a study of T-cell memory formation after mild COVID-19. TCRdb itself ran the 5' RACE reads through MiXCR, one entry per CDR3 protein. The repertoire holds 550,000 to 700,000 distinct CDR3 sequences, under 20% seen once, with about 11% in the top ten. The sample was PBMCs or a T cell subset sorted from them (not recorded which). Receptors originate from an adult woman who had mild COVID-19 (a few samples of this study predate the infection). Cell type and time point are not known.

The J gene is TRBJ1-1, the V gene TRBV19; D is unresolved. Trimming took off 3 bases at V and 4 bases at J, with 18 bases between the two ends. CDR1 and CDR2 (germline): LNHDA, SQIVND (reference sequence). The CDR3 sequence is 16 residues long. The CDR3 nucleotides read TGTGCCAGTAGTATCTGGGATTTGTCTATCGGCACTGAAGCTTTCTTT. This sequence encodes CASSIWDLSIGTEAFF.

This rearrangement joins TRBV12-3 or TRBV12-4 to TRBJ1-2; 8 nucleotides match TRBD1. The CDR3 spans 12 residues. Trimming at V came to 7 bases and at J to 7 bases, leaving 5 bases not matched to a gene. CDR3 region: CASTGQGLGYTF. The DNA for the CDR3 is TGTGCCAGCACTGGACAGGGACTTGGCTACACCTTC.

The genes are TRBV12-3 or TRBV12-4 and TRBJ2-7, with D maybe TRBD1 (5 bases). The CDR3 has 15 residues. The V end was cut by 2 bases, the J end by 3 bases, with 14 bases between. The CDR3 loop is CASSLTDRPDYEQYF. Here the CDR3 DNA reads TGTGCCAGCAGTTTAACAGACAGACCGGACTACGAGCAGTACTTC.

V gene TRBV27 combines with J gene TRBJ1-2; a weak D match, TRBD1 (6 bases). Trimming removed 6 bases from V and 3 bases from J, with 8 bases in between. From germline, CDR1 is MNHEY and CDR2 SMNVEV (reference sequence). The CDR3 is 12 amino acids. CDR3 loop: CASRGGYYGYTF. The CDR3 bases are TGTGCCAGCAGAGGGGGGTACTATGGCTACACCTTC.

The chain links TRBV3-1 to TRBJ1-2; no definite D call. This CDR3 comprises 15 residues. V shed 0 bases and J shed 6 bases, with 14 bases lying between them. Germline CDR1 LGHDT, CDR2 YNNKEL (reference sequence). CDR3 in DNA: TGTGCCAGCAGCCAAGACGTGTGGGAGGTAAATGGCTACACCTTC. Translation: CASSQDVWEVNGYTF. Drawing the rest from reference TRBV3-1 and TRBJ1-2, the complete variable domain is DTAVSQTPKYLVTQMGNDKSIKCEQNLGHDTMYWYKQDSKKFLKIMFSYNNKELIINETVPNRFSPKSPDKAHLNLHINSLELGDSAVYFCASSQDVWEVNGYTFGSGTRLTVV.

The chain is built from TRBV12-3 or TRBV12-4 and TRBJ2-7; D not resolved. Trimming cost V 4 bases and J 7 bases, with 11 bases left between them. There are 12 residues in the CDR3. The CDR3 DNA reads as TGTGCCAGCAGTTCGGTCCCCGGGGAGCAGTACTTC. This translates into CASSSVPGEQYF.

The chain links TRBV25-1 to TRBJ2-7, with 8 nucleotides matching TRBD1. J was trimmed by 3 bases and V by 3 bases; bases with no gene match: 7. CDR3 size: 15 residues. Germline values: CDR1 MGHDK, CDR2 SYGVNS. CDR3: CASSERTGPRYEQYF. CDR3 nucleotides: TGTGCCAGCAGTGAGAGGACAGGGCCGCGCTACGAGCAGTACTTC.

This rearrangement joins TRBV20-1 to TRBJ2-1, with 8 bases that match TRBD1. Trimming cost V 2 bases and J 7 bases; bases outside gene matches: 7. The CDR3 sequence is 14 residues long. The V gene's germline CDR1 is DFQATT and CDR2 SNEGSKA (reference sequence). CDR3 sequence: CSARTGGLMNEQFF. In nucleotides, the CDR3 is TGCAGTGCTAGAACAGGGGGTCTAATGAATGAGCAGTTCTTC.

The genes are TRBV3-1 and TRBJ2-7; D ambiguous. Between the trimmed V and J ends, which lost 0 bases and 6 bases, there was a span of 9 bases. The CDR3 length is 13 residues. Germline V CDR1 and CDR2: LGHDT, YNNKEL (reference sequence). CDR3 coding DNA: TGTGCCAGCAGCCAAGAAGATGGCGGCGAGCAGTACTTC. This encodes CASSQEDGGEQYF.

This clonotype was picked up one time. This CDR3 is CTSSQETGVPQETQYF. In DNA form, the CDR3 reads TGCACCAGCAGCCAAGAGACAGGCGTCCCACAAGAGACCCAGTACTTC. The chain uses TRBV1 and TRBJ2-5; whether TRBD1, the table's D call, matches the DNA was not checked. TRBV1 is recorded as a pseudogene. The length of the CDR3 is 16 residues.

V usage is TRBV12-3 or TRBV12-4 and J usage is TRBJ2-1, with 8 bases aligning to TRBD2. CDR3 length: 16 amino acids. V dropped 5 bases and J dropped 5; count of bases not matched to a gene: 11. CDR3 sequence reads: CASSPSGLAGHNEQFF. The CDR3 DNA sequence: TGTGCCAGCAGTCCCTCGGGGCTAGCGGGTCACAATGAGCAGTTCTTC.